The rows below give T cell receptor beta chains drawn from one sample of a study of early T cells in non-severe SARS-CoV-2 infection. TCRdb redid the calling of the 5' RACE reads with MiXCR, one entry per CDR3 protein. The table has 65,000 to 95,000 distinct CDR3 sequences, approximately 16% seen once; the top ten hold approximately 2.6%. Sequencing used whole blood. Receptors were obtained from an adult who was a healthcare worker with PCR-confirmed SARS-CoV-2 infection or an uninfected control (not recorded which). The CDR3 runs from the conserved cysteine through the conserved F or W. A D gene is named only where the DNA matches it firmly. Expanded clones get a size class; other rows say once, few or many, or leave the size out.

j_call: TRBJ2-1; v_call: TRBV6-6; clone_size: -; d_call: -; cdr3_length: 19; cdr3_aa: CASSYEVPQWGEKNNEQFF; cdr3_nt: TGTGCCAGCAGTTACGAAGTCCCTCAGTGGGGGGAGAAAAACAATGAGCAGTTCTTC
j_call: TRBJ2-3; v_call: TRBV4-1; clone_size: -; d_call: -; cdr3_length: 17; cdr3_aa: CASSQTPVGTYTDTQYF; cdr3_nt: TGCGCCAGCAGCCAAACCCCCGTCGGGACTTACACAGATACGCAGTATTTT
j_call: TRBJ1-1; v_call: TRBV5-1; clone_size: few; d_call: -; cdr3_length: 14; cdr3_aa: CASSLTLDGLHTFF; cdr3_nt: TGCGCCAGCAGCTTAACATTGGACGGACTCCACACTTTCTTT
j_call: TRBJ1-1; v_call: TRBV3-1; clone_size: -; d_call: TRBD1; cdr3_length: 12; cdr3_aa: CASSTTGAEAFF; cdr3_nt: TGTGCCAGCAGCACGACAGGGGCTGAAGCTTTCTTT
j_call: TRBJ2-2; v_call: TRBV2; clone_size: -; d_call: -; cdr3_length: 13; cdr3_aa: CASSEGGSGELFF; cdr3_nt: TGTGCCAGCAGTGAGGGGGGCAGCGGGGAGCTGTTTTTT
j_call: TRBJ2-1; v_call: TRBV29-1; clone_size: -; d_call: TRBD2; cdr3_length: 12; cdr3_aa: CSVGGGYNEQFF; cdr3_nt: TGCAGCGTCGGGGGGGGCTACAATGAGCAGTTCTTC
j_call: TRBJ2-2; v_call: TRBV4-2; clone_size: few; d_call: -; cdr3_length: 17; cdr3_aa: CASSQDWERSGTGELFF; cdr3_nt: TGTGCCAGCAGCCAAGATTGGGAGCGGTCGGGCACCGGGGAGCTGTTTTTT
j_call: TRBJ1-1; v_call: TRBV5-4; clone_size: -; d_call: TRBD1; cdr3_length: 14; cdr3_aa: CASSRDSMNTEAFF; cdr3_nt: TGTGCCAGCAGTCGGGACAGCATGAACACTGAAGCTTTCTTT
j_call: TRBJ2-1; v_call: TRBV20-1; clone_size: few; d_call: -; cdr3_length: 13; cdr3_aa: CSATALRSHEQFF; cdr3_nt: TGCAGTGCTACCGCCCTCAGGTCCCATGAGCAGTTCTTC
j_call: TRBJ2-3; v_call: TRBV11-2; clone_size: few; d_call: -; cdr3_length: 10; cdr3_aa: CASGVDTQYF; cdr3_nt: TGTGCCAGCGGGGTGGATACGCAGTATTTT
j_call: TRBJ2-3; v_call: TRBV14; clone_size: -; d_call: TRBD2; cdr3_length: 16; cdr3_aa: CASSQGTSGRQDTQYF; cdr3_nt: TGTGCCAGCAGCCAAGGGACTAGCGGGAGACAAGATACGCAGTATTTT
j_call: TRBJ2-7; v_call: TRBV11-2; clone_size: -; d_call: -; cdr3_length: 13; cdr3_aa: CASSPSPAYEQYF; cdr3_nt: TGTGCCAGCAGCCCTTCACCGGCCTACGAGCAGTACTTC
j_call: TRBJ2-3; v_call: TRBV28; clone_size: -; d_call: -; cdr3_length: 15; cdr3_aa: CASSLGRLGADTQYF; cdr3_nt: TGTGCCAGCAGTCTCGGACGGTTGGGAGCAGATACGCAGTATTTT
j_call: TRBJ2-5; v_call: TRBV3-1; clone_size: -; d_call: -; cdr3_length: 14; cdr3_aa: CASSQEGLGETQYF; cdr3_nt: TGTGCCAGCAGCCAAGAGGGGCTGGGGGAGACCCAGTACTTC
j_call: TRBJ2-3; v_call: TRBV11-3; clone_size: few; d_call: TRBD2; cdr3_length: 17; cdr3_aa: CASSLYATSGRPDTQYF; cdr3_nt: TGTGCCAGCAGCTTATACGCGACTAGCGGGAGGCCAGATACGCAGTATTTT
j_call: TRBJ2-2; v_call: TRBV19; clone_size: -; d_call: TRBD1; cdr3_length: 13; cdr3_aa: CASRRTGGGELFF; cdr3_nt: TGTGCCAGTAGGCGGACAGGGGGAGGGGAGCTGTTTTTT
j_call: TRBJ2-3; v_call: TRBV12-3/TRBV12-4; clone_size: few; d_call: -; cdr3_length: 13; cdr3_aa: CASRNTVADTQYF; cdr3_nt: TGTGCCAGCAGGAATACAGTGGCAGATACGCAGTATTTT
j_call: TRBJ2-5; v_call: TRBV27; clone_size: few; d_call: -; cdr3_length: 13; cdr3_aa: CASSWGTFETQYF; cdr3_nt: TGTGCCAGCAGTTGGGGGACTTTTGAGACCCAGTACTTC
j_call: TRBJ2-1; v_call: TRBV20-1; clone_size: few; d_call: TRBD2; cdr3_length: 12; cdr3_aa: CSARGLAVQQFF; cdr3_nt: TGCAGTGCTAGGGGGCTAGCGGTTCAGCAGTTCTTC
j_call: TRBJ2-2; v_call: TRBV11-2; clone_size: -; d_call: TRBD2; cdr3_length: 15; cdr3_aa: CASSLASGATGELFF; cdr3_nt: TGTGCCAGCAGCTTGGCTAGCGGTGCGACCGGGGAGCTGTTTTTT
j_call: TRBJ2-5; v_call: TRBV5-1; clone_size: few; d_call: -; cdr3_length: 11; cdr3_aa: CASSIQETQYF; cdr3_nt: TGCGCCAGCAGCATCCAAGAGACCCAGTACTTC
j_call: TRBJ1-5; v_call: TRBV19; clone_size: -; d_call: -; cdr3_length: 13; cdr3_aa: CASTGNSNQPQHF; cdr3_nt: TGTGCCAGTACAGGGAATAGCAATCAGCCCCAGCATTTT
j_call: TRBJ2-1; v_call: TRBV6-1; clone_size: few; d_call: TRBD1; cdr3_length: 14; cdr3_aa: CASSDRPTGNEQFF; cdr3_nt: TGTGCCAGCAGTGACCGCCCGACAGGGAATGAGCAGTTCTTC
j_call: TRBJ1-5; v_call: TRBV19; clone_size: -; d_call: -; cdr3_length: 16; cdr3_aa: CASSAEDGSPNQPQHF; cdr3_nt: TGTGCCAGTTCCGCCGAGGACGGGAGCCCGAATCAGCCCCAGCATTTT
j_call: TRBJ1-2; v_call: TRBV12-3/TRBV12-4; clone_size: medium-sized; d_call: -; cdr3_length: 13; cdr3_aa: CASSPDRIIGYTF; cdr3_nt: TGTGCCAGCAGCCCAGACAGGATCATCGGCTACACCTTC
j_call: TRBJ2-7; v_call: TRBV29-1; clone_size: -; d_call: TRBD1; cdr3_length: 13; cdr3_aa: CSARDRGRYEQYF; cdr3_nt: TGCAGCGCTCGGGACAGGGGAAGGTACGAGCAGTACTTC
j_call: TRBJ2-7; v_call: TRBV11-2; clone_size: -; d_call: -; cdr3_length: 15; cdr3_aa: CASSSNAGDSYEQYF; cdr3_nt: TGTGCCAGCAGCTCCAACGCCGGGGACTCCTACGAGCAGTACTTC
j_call: TRBJ2-6; v_call: TRBV11-3; clone_size: -; d_call: -; cdr3_length: 16; cdr3_aa: CASSPSGAETWNVLTF; cdr3_nt: TGTGCCAGCAGCCCCTCCGGGGCAGAGACATGGAACGTCCTGACTTTC
j_call: TRBJ2-2; v_call: TRBV3-1; clone_size: few; d_call: -; cdr3_length: 11; cdr3_aa: CASRATGELFF; cdr3_nt: TGTGCCAGCAGGGCCACCGGGGAGCTGTTTTTT
j_call: TRBJ1-5; v_call: TRBV29-1; clone_size: -; d_call: TRBD1; cdr3_length: 13; cdr3_aa: CSVGQGVNQPQHF; cdr3_nt: TGCAGCGTCGGACAGGGGGTTAATCAGCCCCAGCATTTT
j_call: TRBJ2-3; v_call: TRBV28; clone_size: few; d_call: TRBD2; cdr3_length: 14; cdr3_aa: CASRRAGGTDTQYF; cdr3_nt: TGTGCCAGCAGGAGAGCGGGGGGCACAGATACGCAGTATTTT
j_call: TRBJ2-5; v_call: TRBV29-1; clone_size: -; d_call: -; cdr3_length: 14; cdr3_aa: CSVDTHSLQETQYF; cdr3_nt: TGCAGCGTTGACACTCACAGCCTCCAAGAGACCCAGTACTTC
j_call: TRBJ2-6; v_call: TRBV27; clone_size: few; d_call: -; cdr3_length: 13; cdr3_aa: CASSSVRANVLTF; cdr3_nt: TGTGCCAGCAGTTCGGTTCGGGCCAACGTCCTGACTTTC
j_call: TRBJ1-1; v_call: TRBV5-4; clone_size: few; d_call: -; cdr3_length: 15; cdr3_aa: CASSLGGILNTEAFF; cdr3_nt: TGTGCCAGCAGCTTGGGGGGCATCCTGAACACTGAAGCTTTCTTT
j_call: TRBJ2-1; v_call: TRBV4-2; clone_size: few; d_call: TRBD2; cdr3_length: 16; cdr3_aa: CASSQPGTSGSTEQFF; cdr3_nt: TGTGCCAGCAGCCAACCAGGGACTAGCGGGAGTACTGAGCAGTTCTTC